Listed here are 8 T cell receptor beta chains from one sample, sequenced in a study of blood T cell repertoires in COVID-19. Only in-frame clones appear in the TCRdb table, and some are missing; sequencing was by immunoSEQ multiplex PCR. The data hold 350,000 to 500,000 clones, with over 85% observed a single time. Source material: peripheral blood. The origin of the receptors is a young man with COVID-19, enrolled during active disease.

V gene TRBV2 combines with J gene TRBJ2-1; 10 nucleotides agree with TRBD2. The CDR3 is made up of 13 amino acids. Germline CDR1 and CDR2: SNHLY and FYNNEI. The CDR3 region is CAAGAGGYNEQFF. CDR3 nucleotides: TGTGCAGCCGGAGCGGGAGGGTACAATGAGCAGTTCTTC.

V gene TRBV4-1 combines with J gene TRBJ1-2; D not resolved. V was shortened by 4 bases and J by 6 bases, with 15 bases between the two germline ends. The CDR3 is 14 residues long. CDR1 and CDR2 from the germline V gene are MGHRA and YSYEKL. CDR3 sequence: CASSLPSRGDGYTF. DNA of the CDR3: TGCGCCAGCAGCCTCCCGTCGCGGGGAGATGGCTACACCTTC.

V usage is TRBV5-5 and J usage is TRBJ2-7; possible D gene TRBD1, 6 bases. This CDR3 spans 16 amino acids. The V and J ends lost 4 bases and 5 bases respectively, with 22 bases between them. Per the germline V gene, CDR1 is SGHKS and CDR2 is YYEKEE (reference sequence). CDR3 in DNA: TGTGCCAGCAGCACAGACCCGGGACACCTGGCCCACGAGCAGTACTTC. It yields the protein CASSTDPGHLAHEQYF. The whole variable domain, remainder taken from reference TRBV5-5 and TRBJ2-7, is DAGVTQSPTHLIKTRGQQVTLRCSPISGHKSVSWYQQVLGQGPQFIFQYYEKEERGRGNFPDRFSARQFPNYSSELNVNALLLGDSALYLCASSTDPGHLAHEQYFGPGTRLTVT.

The chain couples TRBV18 to TRBJ2-2; TRBD2 is a possible D gene (6 bases). The CDR3 runs to 15 residues. The V end lost 3 bases, the J end lost 7 bases, and 15 bases lay between the germline ends. Germline CDR1 KGHSH, CDR2 LQKENI. The CDR3 loop is CASSPGLEGVGELFF. CDR3 nucleotide sequence: TGTGCCAGCTCACCGGGTTTGGAGGGCGTCGGGGAGCTGTTTTTT.

The chain employs TRBV27 and TRBJ2-2, with a weak D call TRBD2 (7 bases). Germline V gives CDR1 MNHEY, CDR2 SMNVEV (reference sequence). The germline V and J ends were trimmed by 6 bases and 6 bases, with 11 bases remaining between them. The CDR3 is made up of 13 amino acids. The CDR3 DNA is TGTGCCAGCAGCTGGGGGGGGCCCGGGGAGCTGTTTTTT. Protein product: CASSWGGPGELFF.

V and J are TRBV5-4 and TRBJ2-1; TRBD2 might be the D (6 bases). Deletions cut 1 base from V and 13 bases from J, with 12 bases between. Germline lookup yields CDR1 SGHNT and CDR2 YYREEE (reference sequence). This CDR3 is built from 12 residues. The CDR3 DNA reads as TGTGCCAGCAGCTTGTACTGGGACTTACAGTTCTTC. Its translation is CASSLYWDLQFF.

The chain links TRBV30 to TRBJ1-5; perhaps TRBD1 as D (5 bases). The CDR3 sequence is 12 residues long. Germline assignment: CDR1 GTSNPN and CDR2 SVGIG (reference sequence). Trimming shortened V by 5 bases and J by 4 bases, and 9 bases separated the two germline ends. The CDR3 sequence is CAWGHANQPQHF. CDR3 nucleotides: TGTGCCTGGGGACACGCGAATCAGCCCCAGCATTTT. Together with reference TRBV30 and TRBJ1-5, the CDR3 gives the full variable domain: SQTIHQWPATLVQPVGSPLSLECTVEGTSNPNLYWYRQAAGRGLQLLFYSVGIGQISSEVPQNLSASRPQDRQFILSSKKLLLSDSGFYLCAWGHANQPQHFGDGTRLSIL.

This chain uses TRBV13 with TRBJ1-6; no definite D call. CDR1 is PRHDT and CDR2 is FYEKMQ in the germline V gene (reference sequence). The ends were cut back, 2 bases at V and 13 bases at J, with 21 bases in the middle. The CDR3 contains 16 residues. CDR3 amino acids: CASSLSGAFPIGPLHF. CDR3 in DNA: TGTGCCAGCAGCTTATCAGGCGCGTTTCCCATTGGGCCCCTCCACTTT.